This T cell receptor (beta chain) was retrieved from a study of Ad26.COV2.S vaccination and SARS-CoV-2 variants (dated by TCRdb to the early 2020s). Study-wide context: Donors in the vaccine arm were drawn from COV1001, a multicentre, randomized, double-blind, placebo-controlled phase I-IIa trial testing Ad26.COV2.S in healthy adults. Dosing of Ad26.COV2.S was intramuscular, at either 5x10^10 or 1x10^11 viral particles, delivered as one shot or as two shots spaced 56 days apart. TCRbeta repertoire sequencing was used to assess the specificity and breadth of SARS-CoV-2-reactive T cell receptors after Ad26.COV2.S vaccination. A total of approximately 30 samples were included in the TCR-sequenced set, comprising approximately 20 Ad26.COV2.S vaccine recipients, 5 placebo recipients and 8 SARS-CoV-2 convalescent individuals. Participants in the trial were split at random into five groups of five each, receiving low-dose or high-dose Ad26.COV2.S once or twice, or else placebo on both occasions. Throughout the experiments and outcome assessment, investigators stayed blinded to trial group allocation. The research as a whole found: Compared with placebo recipients, Ad26.COV2.S recipients showed higher spike-specific TCR breadth (P = 0.0014). Substantial breadth of spike-specific CD8+ and CD4+ T cell responses was reported after vaccination. Vaccine and placebo recipients had similar non-spike TCR breadth, a finding consistent with the vaccine containing only spike. Comparing responses between vaccine doses or regimens was not something the study was powered to do. The authors noted that the TCR breadth and depth analyses may have underestimated total T cell responses.

TCRbeta CDR3 regions were sequenced with the immunoSEQ Assay. After extraction, genomic DNA underwent amplification by bias-controlled multiplex PCR, followed by high-throughput sequencing. As for the original processing: To quantify the absolute abundance of every unique TCRbeta CDR3 region, sequences were collapsed and filtered. Usable DNA was measured by amplifying reference genes present in all nucleated cells, and TCRbeta template counts were normalized to that usable DNA to estimate T cell fraction. Repertoire TCRs were annotated as SARS-CoV-2-specific when V gene, CDR3 amino acid sequence and J gene were exactly matched to a known reactive TCR set. The reference SARS-CoV-2 TCR set was derived from MIRA and filtered for enrichment in COVID-19-positive ImmuneCODE repertoires, a step that removed public or cross-reactive TCRs. Drawing on the MIRA antigens, annotated TCRs were analysed further at the level of specific ORF or position within ORF. Breadth was defined as the number of annotated unique rearrangements divided by the total number of unique productive rearrangements, and depth was defined as the summed frequency of the annotated unique rearrangements. Two-sided Wilcoxon rank-sum tests were used to compare TCR breadth between groups. TCRdb stores this immuneACCESS table with in-frame sequences only. Part of the clones is absent; in the studies checked, under half of the shortfall reflects unresolved V genes, and no reason is known for the rest. From that table come the V and J calls and clone size; the DNA was used to work out D and trimming. Recorded for this sample are fewer than 800,000 clones; more than 70% of them occurred a single time. The top ten clonotypes cover approximately 1.5% of the sample.

This clone has just one count. No antigen is known for it. Per-nucleotide qualities are absent, and no much larger clonotype sits a single base away. The treatment or condition tag for this specimen amounts to: 15 to 20 received Ad26.COV2.S at low or high dose, single or two shots; about 5 received placebo; per-sample allocation not given. For vaccine and placebo recipients, the sequenced repertoires came from samples collected on day 63 after the first injection. In Cohort 1b, roughly 26 adults aged 18-55 years were enrolled at a single site in Boston, USA, between 29 July and 7 August 2020. Ad26.COV2.S consisted of a replication-incompetent adenovirus type 26 vector by which a prefusion-stabilized SARS-CoV-2 spike protein from the original Wuhan strain was expressed. CDR1 and CDR2 were assigned from the germline V gene (reference sequence) as LNHDA and SQIVND. V is trimmed back by 2 bases and J by 5 bases, and the junction contains 7 bases that no gene match accounts for. The CDR3 contains 15 residues, cysteine and phenylalanine counted. The read is trimmed to its CDR3 DNA, 45 bases read in frame from base 1.

This clonotype originated in a person aged 18-65 years who received the Ad26.COV2.S COVID-19 vaccine or a placebo. The sample was peripheral blood, taken in a trial of Ad26.COV2.S vaccine versus placebo. The rearrangement combines TRBV19 with TRBJ2-7; 9 bases in the junction line up with TRBD1. The nucleotides are TGTGCCAGTAGTATAACCGGGACAGGGATCGACGAGCAGTACTTC. It translates as CASSITGTGIDEQYF.